This TCR beta chain was identified in a study of blood T cell repertoires in COVID-19. Study-wide context: In each case, the material was cDNA or gDNA derived from T cells, B-cell-depleted T cells, or PBMCs.

The ends were cut back, 4 bases at V and 4 bases at J, with 13 bases in the middle. This CDR3 is built from 14 residues. From germline, CDR1 is MDHEN and CDR2 SYDVKM. Here immunoSEQ multiplex PCR was the method, and the copy in TCRdb shows in-frame clones only, minus some. The sample shows about 240,000 clones, around 88% of them seen only once. This chain joins TRBV28 and TRBJ1-1; no clear D gene. The source material was peripheral blood. The clonotype originates from a man aged 80 or over with acute or convalescent COVID-19. CDR3 nucleotides: TGTGCCAGCAGTTCGACTAAGGGTTCCACTGAAGCTTTCTTT. Translated, it gives CASSSTKGSTEAFF.